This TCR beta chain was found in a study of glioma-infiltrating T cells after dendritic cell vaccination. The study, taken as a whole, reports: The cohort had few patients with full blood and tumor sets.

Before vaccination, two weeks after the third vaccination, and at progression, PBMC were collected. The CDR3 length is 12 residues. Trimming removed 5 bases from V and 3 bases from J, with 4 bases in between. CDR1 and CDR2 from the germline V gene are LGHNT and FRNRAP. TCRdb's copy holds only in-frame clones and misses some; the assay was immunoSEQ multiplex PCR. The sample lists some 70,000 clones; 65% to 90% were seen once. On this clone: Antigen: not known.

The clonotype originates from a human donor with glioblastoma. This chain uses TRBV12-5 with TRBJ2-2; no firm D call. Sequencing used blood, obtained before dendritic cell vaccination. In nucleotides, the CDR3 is TGTGCTAGTGGTCGGGACACCGGGGAGCTGTTTTTT. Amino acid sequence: CASGRDTGELFF.